This TCR beta chain originates from a study of cytomegalovirus exposure and HLA in healthy donors. Use of 60 Vbeta and 13 Jbeta primers characterized the PCR. Libraries were prepared by immunoSEQ multiplex PCR; TCRdb keeps only in-frame clonotypes and omits some of them. The table has some 190,000 clones, approximately 86% seen once; the top ten hold around 1.5%. The clonotype was recovered from a woman aged 18-29 years in good health and CMV-seronegative. Sample: PBMCs.

CDR3 protein: CASGPGGETQYF. The CDR3 DNA is TGTGCCAGCGGTCCAGGAGGAGAGACCCAGTACTTC. This chain links TRBV6-5 with TRBJ2-5; possible D gene TRBD2, 5 bases. The CDR3 sequence is 12 residues long. V lost 8 bases and J lost 4, with 11 bases in between. Germline CDR1 reads MNHEY; CDR2 reads SVGAGI.